Listed here are 7 T cell receptor beta chains from one sample, sequenced in a study of blood T cells in healthy people across ages (dated by TCRdb to 2014 to 2015). Libraries were constructed by 5' RACE. The sequencer was an Illumina HiSeq 2500. A second PCR of about 6 to 11 cycles was performed with a sample-barcoded 5' primer and a J-beta primer mix. TCRdb reanalyzed the raw reads on its own, using fastp at Q25 for trimming and MiXCR for clone calling, and kept in-frame beta chains. Records with the same CDR3 protein are collapsed into one entry carrying the most frequent genes and DNA. The sample has roughly 790,000 distinct CDR3 sequences on record, roughly 47% of them singletons. The top ten hold around a fifth of the sample. Sequencing was carried out using blood. These receptors came from a woman aged 60-70 years in good health.

The chain has TRBV7-3 and TRBJ2-1; 12 bases line up with TRBD2. The ends lost 5 bases at V and 8 bases at J; junction bases unmatched: 7. The germline V gene encodes CDR1 SGHTA and CDR2 FQGTGA. CDR3 length: 15 residues. The CDR3 coding sequence is TGTGCCAGCAGCAGAGGACTAGCGGGGCTGGATGAGCAGTTCTTC. This encodes CASSRGLAGLDEQFF.

This clonotype was observed once. The chain recombines TRBV19 with TRBJ1-1; 8 bases line up with TRBD1. Germline CDR1 reads LNHDA; CDR2 reads SQIVND (reference sequence). V lost 5 bases to trimming and J lost 4 bases; unmatched junction nucleotides: 6. The CDR3 runs to 14 residues. The CDR3 loop reads CASSVRGLVTEAFF. CDR3 sequence (DNA): TGTGCCAGTAGTGTCAGGGGGCTAGTCACTGAAGCTTTCTTT.

The table lists this clonotype with a few counts. The V and J genes are TRBV12-3 or TRBV12-4 and TRBJ2-1, with D unclear. CDR3 length: 13 residues. V was cut by 8 bases and J by 3 bases, with 11 bases left in between. In DNA form, the CDR3 reads TGTGCCAGCCGGCGACCAGACTACAATGAGCAGTTCTTC. Translated: CASRRPDYNEQFF.

The chain employs TRBV6-5 and TRBJ2-1; D tentatively reads TRBD1 or TRBD2 (5 bases each). Between the trimmed V and J ends, which lost 6 bases and 0 bases, there was a span of 12 bases. The CDR3 has 15 residues. Per the germline V gene, CDR1 is MNHEY and CDR2 is SVGAGI. CDR3 loop: CASRPGPISYNEQFF. The CDR3 nucleotides read TGTGCCAGCAGGCCGGGACCAATCTCCTACAATGAGCAGTTCTTC.

This chain uses TRBV7-3 with TRBJ1-6; no definite D call. V lost 4 bases and J lost 5, with 15 bases in between. The CDR3 length is 16 residues. From germline, CDR1 is SGHTA and CDR2 FQGTGA. Here the CDR3 DNA reads TGTGCCAGCAGCTCCCTGCCTGCGGGAAATAATTCACCCCTCCACTTT. It is translated as CASSSLPAGNNSPLHF.

CDR3 in DNA: TGTGCCAGCAGCTTAGCGTGGCTAGCGGGTTCCTACAATGAGCAGTACTTC. Its protein is CASSLAWLAGSYNEQYF. The chain carries TRBV7-2 and TRBJ2-7; TRBD2 agrees at 8 bases. Per germline, CDR1 SGHTA and CDR2 FQGNSA. The V gene end was trimmed by 0 bases and the J gene end by 7 bases; junction bases not matched to a gene: 14. The CDR3 runs 17 residues.

This clonotype came up many times. This chain joins TRBV7-2 and TRBJ2-5; D is tentatively TRBD1 or TRBD2 (5 bases each). V was pared by 6 bases and J by 4 bases, with 9 bases between. The CDR3 has 12 amino acids. Germline lookup yields CDR1 SGHTA and CDR2 FQGNSA. CDR3 loop: CASREGRETQYF. CDR3 DNA sequence: TGTGCCAGCAGAGAGGGGAGAGAGACCCAGTACTTC.